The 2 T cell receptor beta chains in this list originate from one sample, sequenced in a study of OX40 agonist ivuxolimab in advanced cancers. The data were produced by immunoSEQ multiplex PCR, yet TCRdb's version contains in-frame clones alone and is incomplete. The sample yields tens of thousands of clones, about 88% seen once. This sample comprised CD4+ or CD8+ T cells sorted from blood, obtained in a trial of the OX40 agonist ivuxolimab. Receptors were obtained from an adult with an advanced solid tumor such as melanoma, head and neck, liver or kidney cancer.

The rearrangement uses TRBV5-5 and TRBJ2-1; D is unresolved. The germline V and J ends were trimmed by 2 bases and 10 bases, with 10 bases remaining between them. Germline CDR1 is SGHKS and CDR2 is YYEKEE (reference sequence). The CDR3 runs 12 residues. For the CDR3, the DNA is TGTGCCAGCAGCTTTAATATGGTAGAGCAGTTCTTC. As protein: CASSFNMVEQFF.

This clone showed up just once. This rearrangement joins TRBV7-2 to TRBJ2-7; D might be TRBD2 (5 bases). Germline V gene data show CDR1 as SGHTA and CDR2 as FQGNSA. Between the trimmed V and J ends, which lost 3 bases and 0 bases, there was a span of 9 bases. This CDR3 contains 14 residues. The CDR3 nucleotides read TGTGCCAGCAGCTTCGGAGGTAACTCCTACGAGCAGTACTTC. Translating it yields CASSFGGNSYEQYF. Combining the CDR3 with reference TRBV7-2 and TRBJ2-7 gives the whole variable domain GAGVSQSPSNKVTEKGKDVELRCDPISGHTALYWYRQSLGQGLEFLIYFQGNSAPDKSGLPSDRFSAERTGGSVSTLTIQRTQQEDSAVYLCASSFGGNSYEQYFGPGTRLTVT.